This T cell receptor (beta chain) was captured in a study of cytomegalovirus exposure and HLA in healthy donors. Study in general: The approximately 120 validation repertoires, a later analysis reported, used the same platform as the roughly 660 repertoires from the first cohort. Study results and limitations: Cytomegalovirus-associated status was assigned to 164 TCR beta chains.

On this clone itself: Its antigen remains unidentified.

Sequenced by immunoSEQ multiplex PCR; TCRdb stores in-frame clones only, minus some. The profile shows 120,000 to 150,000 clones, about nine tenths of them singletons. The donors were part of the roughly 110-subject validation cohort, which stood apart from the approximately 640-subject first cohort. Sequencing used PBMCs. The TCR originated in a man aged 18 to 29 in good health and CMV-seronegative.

The CDR3 coding sequence is TGTGCCAGCAGCAGACAGGGGATGGAAAACATTCAGTACTTC. Amino acids: CASSRQGMENIQYF. The chain couples TRBV2 to TRBJ2-4; 8 positions agree with TRBD1. The length of the CDR3 is 14 residues. With 6 bases clipped from V and 5 bases from J, the junction kept 6 bases outside the gene matches. Germline loops: CDR1 SNHLY, CDR2 FYNNEI. The entire variable domain, with the rest obtained from reference TRBV2 and TRBJ2-4, is as follows: EPEVTQTPSHQVTQMGQEVILRCVPISNHLYFYWYRQILGQKVEFLVSFYNNEISEKSEIFDDQFSVERPDGSNFTLKIRSTKLEDSAMYFCASSRQGMENIQYFGAGTRLSVL.